This T cell receptor beta chain stems from a study of a mutant IDH1 vaccine in newly diagnosed glioma. Germline trimming cut 1 base from V and 0 bases from J; bases unmatched to any gene: 4. Germline V lookup: CDR1 SGHKS, CDR2 YYEKEE (reference sequence). CDR3 size: 17 residues. Worth noting for this clone: The target antigen is unknown.

Time point defined: week 23, last vaccination. Vaccinated patients received 300 ug of mutant IDH1 20-mer peptide per dose, with topical imiquimod. Patients carried new grade 3 or 4 IDH1-mutant astrocytomas lacking nuclear ATRX. Method: immunoSEQ multiplex PCR; TCRdb's copy keeps in-frame clones and lacks some. The repertoire consists of around 56,000 clones, with about 81% occurring once and the leading ten covering roughly 8.8%. Study-wide results and limits: Changes in top peripheral clonotypes did not appear linked to pseudoprogression.

The receptor was derived from a woman in her thirties or forties with glioma. Some clones in this sample may be carry-over from other donors' samples. The chain carries TRBV5-5 and TRBJ2-6; the match to TRBD2 covers 7 bases. The source material was PBMCs, sampled from a glioma patient whose treatment included an IDH1 peptide vaccine. This CDR3 reads CASSLRAGHSGANVLTF. CDR3 in DNA: TGTGCCAGCAGCTTGCGAGCGGGGCACTCTGGGGCCAACGTCCTGACTTTC.